What follows describes a single T cell receptor beta chain. The data were taken from a study of cytomegalovirus exposure and HLA in healthy donors. Primers for the PCR totalled 60 Vbeta and 13 Jbeta. Measured with immunoSEQ multiplex PCR; TCRdb has only the in-frame clones, and not every one. Among nearly 200,000 clones listed, more than 75% were seen once. This clonotype was obtained from a woman aged 45-65 years in good health and CMV-seropositive. The sequenced sample consisted of PBMCs.

This chain's CDR3 is CASSLDIGGFSTDTQYF. CDR3 nucleotides: TGCGCCAGCAGCTTGGATATAGGAGGGTTTAGCACAGATACGCAGTATTTT. The chain has TRBV5-1 and TRBJ2-3, with D possibly matching TRBD2 (6 bases). Germline V CDR1 and CDR2: SGHRS, YFSETQ. The length of the CDR3 is 17 residues. Trimming shortened V by 0 bases and J by 0 bases, and 14 bases separated the two germline ends.